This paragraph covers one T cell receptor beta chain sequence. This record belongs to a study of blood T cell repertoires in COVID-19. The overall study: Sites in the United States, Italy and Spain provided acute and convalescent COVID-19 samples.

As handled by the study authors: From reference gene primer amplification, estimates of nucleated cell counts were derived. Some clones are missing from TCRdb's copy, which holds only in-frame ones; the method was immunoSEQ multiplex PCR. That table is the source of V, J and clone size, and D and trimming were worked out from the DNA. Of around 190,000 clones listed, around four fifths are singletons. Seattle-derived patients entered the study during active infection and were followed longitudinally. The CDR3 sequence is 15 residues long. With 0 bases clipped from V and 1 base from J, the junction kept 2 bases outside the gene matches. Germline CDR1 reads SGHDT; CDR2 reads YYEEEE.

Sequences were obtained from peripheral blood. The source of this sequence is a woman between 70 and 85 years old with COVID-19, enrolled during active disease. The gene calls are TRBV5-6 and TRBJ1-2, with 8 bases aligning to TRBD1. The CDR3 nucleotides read TGTGCCAGCAGCTTGGGGGACAGGCGTAACTATGGCTACACCTTC. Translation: CASSLGDRRNYGYTF.